This T cell receptor (beta chain) was sequenced in a study of shared clonotypes between healthy human individuals. With respect to this clone: As yet, its antigen is unknown.

This CDR3 has 16 amino acids. The ends were cut back, 4 bases at V and 0 bases at J, with 14 bases in the middle. Germline CDR1 and CDR2: LGHNA and YNFKEQ. Study-level points and caveats: Represented genetic and exposure-history diversity was restricted by having few donors.

In replicate PCRs of sorted subsets, approximately 210 ng DNA, about 29,000 T cell genomes, was used. In the original workflow: Filtering differed because ImmunoSEQ produced junction-only sequences that carried no quality scores. Clones were sequenced by immunoSEQ multiplex PCR, and TCRdb holds only the in-frame ones, with some missing. V, J and clone size are those of that table, while D and trimming were read from the DNA. The sample has 900,000 to 1,200,000 clones, about four fifths seen once. This receptor was taken from a man between 18 and 35 years old in good health. Some clones in this sample may be carry-over from other donors' samples. Input material: memory CD4+ T cells from PBMCs. Stated subset: CD45RA-negative fraction. The rearrangement uses TRBV4-2 and TRBJ2-3; D is perhaps TRBD1 or TRBD2 (5 bases each). The CDR3 DNA sequence: TGTGCCAGCAGCCCAACGGCTGGGGGAAGCACAGATACGCAGTATTTT. This sequence encodes CASSPTAGGSTDTQYF.